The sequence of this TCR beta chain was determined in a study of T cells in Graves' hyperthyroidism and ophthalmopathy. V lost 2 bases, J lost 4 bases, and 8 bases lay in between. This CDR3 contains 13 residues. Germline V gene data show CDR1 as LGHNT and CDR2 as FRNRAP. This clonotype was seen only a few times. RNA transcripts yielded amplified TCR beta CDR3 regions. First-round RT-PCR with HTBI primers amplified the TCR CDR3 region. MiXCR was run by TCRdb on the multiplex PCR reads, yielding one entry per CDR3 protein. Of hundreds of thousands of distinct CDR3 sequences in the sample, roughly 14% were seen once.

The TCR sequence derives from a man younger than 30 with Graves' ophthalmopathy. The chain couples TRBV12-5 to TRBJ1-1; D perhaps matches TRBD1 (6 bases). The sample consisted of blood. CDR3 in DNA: TGTGCTAGTGGTTTGCAGGGGACCACTGAAGCTTTCTTT. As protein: CASGLQGTTEAFF. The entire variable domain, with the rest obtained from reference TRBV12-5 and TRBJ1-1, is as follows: DARVTQTPRHKVTEMGQEVTMRCQPILGHNTVFWYRQTMMQGLELLAYFRNRAPLDDSGMPKDRFSAEMPDATLATLKIQPSEPRDSAVYFCASGLQGTTEAFFGQGTRLTVV.